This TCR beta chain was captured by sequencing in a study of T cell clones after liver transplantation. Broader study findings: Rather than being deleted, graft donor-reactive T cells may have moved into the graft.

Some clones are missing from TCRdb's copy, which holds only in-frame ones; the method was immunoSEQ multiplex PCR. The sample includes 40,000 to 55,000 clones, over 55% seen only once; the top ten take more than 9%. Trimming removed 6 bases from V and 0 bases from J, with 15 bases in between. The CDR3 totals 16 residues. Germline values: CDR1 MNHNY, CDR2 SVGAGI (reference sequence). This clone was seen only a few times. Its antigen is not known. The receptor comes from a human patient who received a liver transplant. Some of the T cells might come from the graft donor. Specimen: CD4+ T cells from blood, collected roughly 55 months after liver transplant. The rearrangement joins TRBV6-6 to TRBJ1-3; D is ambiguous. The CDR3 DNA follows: TGTGCCAGCAGCCCGACTGTTCCCTACTCTGGAAACACCATATATTTT. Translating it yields CASSPTVPYSGNTIYF.